The clone carrying this T cell receptor beta chain was counted a few times. The length of the CDR3 is 11 residues. The germline V gene encodes CDR1 SQVTM and CDR2 ANQGSEA. V was clipped by 3 bases and J by 7 bases; unmatched bases: 3. These data originate in a study of identical twins. TCRdb analysed the 5' RACE reads with MiXCR anew, one entry per CDR3 protein. Of 650,000 to 800,000 distinct CDR3 sequences in the sample, 8.5% to 9.5% were seen once. The sample was also reused in another study, on yellow fever vaccine responses in identical twins.

The clonotype originates from a woman younger than 30 in good health. The chain couples TRBV29-1 to TRBJ2-7, with TRBD2 identical over 7 bases. The specimen was PBMCs. The CDR3 nucleotides are TGCAGCGTTGAGGGACTAAGGGAGCAGTACTTC. Translating gives CSVEGLREQYF.